This TCR beta chain appears in the sequencing data of a study of T cell responses to AZD1222 COVID-19 vaccine. Germline CDR1 and CDR2: MGHRA and YSYEKL. Trimming cost V 1 base and J 4 bases, with 14 bases left between them. CDR3 length: 15 residues. Study-level results: White British people made up most donors, females outnumbered males, and clonal diversity was possibly underestimated. Repertoires were sampled only after the peak T cell response.

Sequencing used immunoSEQ multiplex PCR; TCRdb keeps in-frame clones, though not all of them. Of 80,000 to 100,000 clones listed, 80% to 90% are singletons. Note on this clone: Its antigen is unknown.

The sequencing here drew on peripheral blood, taken on day 0 of AZD1222 vaccination. The sequence was collected from an adult in good health. The V and J genes are TRBV4-1 and TRBJ2-7; D tentatively fits TRBD1 or TRBD2 (7 bases each). The chain's CDR3 is CASSQGEGAGYEQYF. As DNA, the CDR3 is TGCGCCAGCAGCCAAGGGGAGGGGGCGGGGTACGAGCAGTACTTC.